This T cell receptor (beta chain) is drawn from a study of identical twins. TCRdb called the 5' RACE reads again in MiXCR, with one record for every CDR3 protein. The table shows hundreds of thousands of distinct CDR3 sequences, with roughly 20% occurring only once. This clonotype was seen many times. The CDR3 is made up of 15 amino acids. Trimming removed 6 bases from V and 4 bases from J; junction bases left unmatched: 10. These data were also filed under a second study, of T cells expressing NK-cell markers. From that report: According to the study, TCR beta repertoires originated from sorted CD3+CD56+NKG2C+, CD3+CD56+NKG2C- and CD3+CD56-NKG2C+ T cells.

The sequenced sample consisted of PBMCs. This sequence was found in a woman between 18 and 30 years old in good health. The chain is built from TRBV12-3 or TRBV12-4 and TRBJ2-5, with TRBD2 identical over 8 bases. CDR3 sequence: CASSLLAGGGETQYF. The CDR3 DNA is TGTGCCAGCAGCCTACTTGCGGGGGGCGGAGAGACCCAGTACTTC.